What follows are 27 T cell receptor beta chains derived from one specimen sequenced in a study of T cell repertoires in cytomegalovirus infection. From the reads, TCRdb called clonotypes with MiXCR, one entry per CDR3 protein. The table lists about 530,000 distinct CDR3 sequences, about a quarter of them singletons. The sample consisted of PBMCs. The receptors originated from a human donor in good health (CMV status not recorded). Some clones in this sample may be carry-over from other donors' samples.

With respect to this clonotype: At one end, the junction sequence differs from germline, possibly due to a read error. This chain connects TRBV5-5 to TRBJ2-2; 11 bases align to TRBD2. Looked up from germline, CDR1 is SGHKS and CDR2 is YYEKEE (reference sequence). The CDR3 covers 17 residues. This CDR3 is CASSSIPSGRKTGGLFF. The CDR3 DNA is TGTGCCAGCAGCTCGATACCTAGCGGGAGGAAGACCGGGGGGCTGTTTTTT. Combining the CDR3 with reference TRBV5-5 and TRBJ2-2 gives the whole variable domain DAGVTQSPTHLIKTRGQQVTLRCSPISGHKSVSWYQQVLGQGPQFIFQYYEKEERGRGNFPDRFSARQFPNYSSELNVNALLLGDSALYLCASSSIPSGRKTGGLFFGEGSRLTVL.

This clonotype was seen repeatedly, ten times or more. V usage is TRBV12-3 or TRBV12-4 and J usage is TRBJ2-7; 7 bases match TRBD1. V was pared by 5 bases and J by 1 base, with 8 bases of the junction left unmatched. This CDR3 spans 15 amino acids. The CDR3 reads CASSLRDSDSYEQYV. The DNA of the CDR3 is TGTGCCAGCAGTCTCCGGGACAGCGATTCCTACGAGCAGTACGTC.

This clonotype was recorded a few times. The chain combines TRBV6-1 with TRBJ2-1; D is uncertain. Trimming took 5 bases from V and 7 from J, leaving 9 bases between them. The CDR3 sequence is 12 residues long. Germline V gives CDR1 MNHNS, CDR2 SASEGT. The CDR3 DNA sequence: TGTGCCAGCAGTCCCGCGAGGAATGAGCAGTTCTTC. It codes for CASSPARNEQFF.

This clonotype was seen just once. This chain connects TRBV15 to TRBJ2-1; a possible D gene is TRBD1 (6 bases). Germline CDR1 and CDR2: LNHNV and YYDKDF (reference sequence). The V gene lost 4 bases and the J gene lost 6 bases, with 22 bases spanning the gap. The CDR3 loop spans 17 amino acids. This CDR3 reads CATSTRGAGAAFNEQFF. The CDR3 DNA is TGTGCCACCAGCACCCGAGGGGCAGGGGCAGCTTTCAATGAGCAGTTCTTC.

This clonotype was picked up a small number of times. The chain couples TRBV2 to TRBJ2-1, with 12 bases lining up with TRBD2. The CDR3 length is 15 residues. The V segment lost 3 bases and the J segment 12 bases; nucleotides outside the gene matches: 9. Germline V gene sequence: CDR1 SNHLY, CDR2 FYNNEI. The CDR3 loop reads CASSERRLAGVWQFF. In DNA form, the CDR3 reads TGTGCCAGCAGTGAGCGGAGACTAGCGGGAGTTTGGCAGTTCTTC.

The chain uses TRBV4-3 and TRBJ2-7, with 7 bases that match TRBD1. The J segment lost 4 bases and the V segment lost 0 bases, leaving 9 bases of the junction unmatched. The CDR3 runs to 16 residues. Per the germline V gene, CDR1 is LGHNA and CDR2 is YSLEER. The CDR3 sequence: CASSQDFVTGKYEQYF. The CDR3 nucleotides read TGCGCCAGCAGCCAAGATTTCGTGACAGGGAAGTACGAGCAGTACTTC.

This clonotype occurred a few times. The chain carries TRBV7-9 and TRBJ2-1; 11 nucleotides agree with TRBD2. The CDR3 sequence is 18 residues long. CDR1 and CDR2 (germline): SEHNR, FQNEAQ (reference sequence). J gave up 2 bases and V 5 bases, and 11 bases lay outside the gene matches. CDR3 region: CASSRRGTSGSPYNEQFF. The CDR3 nucleotides are TGTGCCAGCAGCCGACGAGGCACTAGCGGGAGCCCCTACAATGAGCAGTTCTTC.

This clonotype appeared a few times. V gene TRBV15 combines with J gene TRBJ2-2; D is perhaps TRBD2 (7 bases). Germline V gene sequence: CDR1 LNHNV, CDR2 YYDKDF (reference sequence). V lost 0 bases and J lost 4, with 15 bases in between. The CDR3 has 17 residues. The CDR3 DNA is TGTGCCACCAGCAGAGATCGGGGAGGGGGTTCCACCGGGGAGCTGTTTTTT. It translates to CATSRDRGGGSTGELFF.

The chain combines TRBV19 with TRBJ2-3, with 8 bases matching TRBD1. This CDR3 is built from 15 residues. Germline V gene sequence: CDR1 LNHDA, CDR2 SQIVND (reference sequence). V lost 9 bases to trimming and J lost 4 bases; unmatched junction nucleotides: 12. The DNA for the CDR3 is TGTGCCAGCGGACAGTCAGGGGGCCTCGCAGATACGCAGTATTTT. Translated, it gives CASGQSGGLADTQYF.

This clonotype was seen only a few times. The chain uses TRBV19 and TRBJ2-6; D gene ambiguous. The V gene lost 0 bases and the J gene lost 2 bases, with 8 bases spanning the gap. Germline V gives CDR1 LNHDA, CDR2 SQIVND (reference sequence). The CDR3 has 16 amino acids. For the CDR3, the DNA is TGTGCCAGTAGTATAGACACAGAGGCTGGGGCCAACGTCCTGACTTTC. Protein: CASSIDTEAGANVLTF. Complete variable domain (other parts from reference TRBV19 and TRBJ2-6): DGGITQSPKYLFRKEGQNVTLSCEQNLNHDAMYWYRQDPGQGLRLIYYSQIVNDFQKGDIAEGYSVSREKKESFPLTVTSAQKNPTAFYLCASSIDTEAGANVLTFGAGSRLTVL.

In this sample, this clonotype turned up a few times. The rearrangement joins TRBV27 to TRBJ1-1; D is ambiguous. Germline V gives CDR1 MNHEY, CDR2 SMNVEV (reference sequence). CDR3 length: 14 amino acids. The V gene lost 0 bases and the J gene lost 1 base, with 6 bases spanning the gap. CDR3 DNA: TGTGCCAGCAGTTTATCTACCTGGAACACTGAAGCTTTCTTT. This translates into CASSLSTWNTEAFF.

This clonotype was counted ten times or more. The V and J genes are TRBV7-2 and TRBJ1-2, with a possible D match to TRBD1 (5 bases). Trimming shortened V by 5 bases and J by 7 bases, and 14 bases separated the two germline ends. This CDR3 is 13 amino acids long. CDR1 and CDR2 from the germline V gene are SGHTA and FQGNSA. Here the CDR3 reads CASSIPLGGGYTF. The DNA for the CDR3 is TGTGCCAGCAGCATACCCCTGGGGGGTGGCTACACCTTC.

Notes on this clonotype: One base away lies a much larger clone, so this may be a sequencing read error. This chain connects TRBV7-2 to TRBJ1-2, with a weak D call TRBD1 (5 bases). The germline gives CDR1 SGHTA, CDR2 FQGNSA. The CDR3 consists of 15 residues. CDR3 coding DNA: TGTGCCAGCAGCTCGCGGGGGGGGGGTAACTATGGCTACGCCTTC. Protein sequence: CASSSRGGGNYGYAF.

This clonotype was picked up many times. Sequence at one end of the junction differs from germline and may be a read error. This chain uses TRBV5-1 with TRBJ1-5; perhaps TRBD1 as D (6 bases). Germline CDR1 reads SGHRS; CDR2 reads YFSETQ. This CDR3 is built from 14 residues. In DNA form, the CDR3 reads TGTGCCAGCAGCTTGGACAGCCTAAATCAGCCCCAGCATTTT. It translates to CASSLDSLNQPQHF.

V usage is TRBV7-2 and J usage is TRBJ2-7, with a tentative D call TRBD1 (6 bases). The CDR3 is 14 amino acids. Germline V CDR1 and CDR2: SGHTA, FQGNSA. V was pared by 2 bases and J by 5 bases, with 13 bases between. In DNA, the CDR3 is TGTGCCAGCAGCTTACAGGCAGGGGCGGACGAGCAGTACGTC. This codes for CASSLQAGADEQYV.

V usage is TRBV7-2 and J usage is TRBJ1-3; 10 positions agree with TRBD1. Trimming at V came to 4 bases and at J to 2 bases, leaving 2 bases not matched to a gene. Germline lookup yields CDR1 SGHTA and CDR2 FQGNSA. The CDR3 is made up of 15 amino acids. This chain's CDR3 is CASSWTGGAGNTIYF. Written as DNA, the CDR3 is TGTGCCAGCAGCTGGACAGGGGGTGCTGGAAACACCATATATTTT.

V gene TRBV19 combines with J gene TRBJ2-1; 7 bases agree with TRBD1. The length of the CDR3 is 14 residues. The J segment lost 7 bases and the V segment lost 7 bases, leaving 10 bases of the junction unmatched. Germline assignment: CDR1 LNHDA and CDR2 SQIVND (reference sequence). CDR3 in amino acids: CASTEGGRVNEQFF. CDR3 nucleotides: TGTGCCAGTACCGAAGGGGGCAGGGTGAATGAGCAGTTCTTC.

V is TRBV2 and J is TRBJ1-2; 7 bases line up with TRBD1. The CDR3 runs 13 residues. V lost 2 bases to trimming and J lost 8 bases; unmatched junction nucleotides: 5. Germline CDR1 SNHLY, CDR2 FYNNEI. The CDR3 protein is CASSEQDRRGYTF. The CDR3 DNA reads TGTGCCAGCAGTGAACAGGACAGGAGAGGCTACACCTTC. Drawing the rest from reference TRBV2 and TRBJ1-2, the complete variable domain is EPEVTQTPSHQVTQMGQEVILRCVPISNHLYFYWYRQILGQKVEFLVSFYNNEISEKSEIFDDQFSVERPDGSNFTLKIRSTKLEDSAMYFCASSEQDRRGYTFGSGTRLTVV.

This clonotype was recorded many times. The rearrangement uses TRBV7-2 and TRBJ2-5, with D perhaps matching TRBD1 or TRBD2 (5 bases each). Germline values: CDR1 SGHTA, CDR2 FQGNSA. This CDR3 comprises 14 residues. V gave up 5 bases and J gave up 0 bases, with 10 bases separating them. CDR3 protein: CASSRMGDQETQYF. The CDR3 DNA is TGTGCCAGCAGCCGCATGGGGGACCAAGAGACCCAGTACTTC. Combining the CDR3 with reference TRBV7-2 and TRBJ2-5 gives the whole variable domain GAGVSQSPSNKVTEKGKDVELRCDPISGHTALYWYRQSLGQGLEFLIYFQGNSAPDKSGLPSDRFSAERTGGSVSTLTIQRTQQEDSAVYLCASSRMGDQETQYFGPGTRLLVL.

In this sample, this clonotype turned up many times. The V gene is TRBV7-9, the J gene TRBJ2-7, with D tentatively TRBD1 or TRBD2 (5 bases each). V was clipped by 5 bases and J by 1 base, with 15 bases between them. The CDR3 runs 15 residues. Germline-derived CDR1 and CDR2 are SEHNR and FQNEAQ (reference sequence). Here the CDR3 reads CASSLSGDQSYEQYV. CDR3 nucleotide sequence: TGTGCCAGCAGCCTCTCTGGGGACCAATCCTACGAGCAGTACGTC.

There are many counts of this clonotype. The V and J genes are TRBV7-6 and TRBJ2-7; 9 nucleotides agree with TRBD1. Germline trimming cut 5 bases from V and 6 bases from J; bases unmatched to any gene: 5. The germline V gene has CDR1 SGHVS and CDR2 FNYEAQ. This CDR3 contains 13 residues. The CDR3 bases are TGTGCCAGCAGCCCGGGACAGGGCGGCGAGCAGTACTTC. Encoded protein: CASSPGQGGEQYF.

The gene calls are TRBV6-2 or TRBV6-3 and TRBJ1-1, with unresolved D. Trimming removed 8 bases at V and 6 bases at J, with 16 bases between. The length of the CDR3 is 13 residues. CDR1 and CDR2 (germline): MNHEY, SVGEGT. The CDR3 loop reads CASGNSYGAEAFF. CDR3 bases: TGTGCCAGCGGGAACAGTTATGGGGCTGAAGCTTTCTTT.

The chain couples TRBV10-3 to TRBJ2-2, with TRBD2 as a possible D gene (6 bases). Trimming cost V 8 bases and J 3 bases, with 10 bases left between them. The germline CDR1 and CDR2 sequences are ENHRY and SYGVKD. The CDR3 has 13 residues. CDR3 sequence reads: CAIGTQDTGELFF. The CDR3 bases are TGTGCCATCGGGACTCAGGACACCGGGGAGCTGTTTTTT.

The chain links TRBV29-1 to TRBJ1-2, with D maybe TRBD1 (6 bases). CDR1 and CDR2 from the germline V gene are SQVTM and ANQGSEA. Trimming shortened V by 0 bases and J by 7 bases, and 12 bases separated the two germline ends. The CDR3 covers 13 residues. The CDR3 DNA is TGCAGCGTTGAAGATCGCAGGGGAGGTGGCTACACCTTC. Its protein product is CSVEDRRGGGYTF.

In this sample, this clonotype turned up a few times. The chain carries TRBV10-3 and TRBJ1-2, with D unclear. The CDR3 length is 13 residues. V shed 2 bases and J shed 0 bases, with 4 bases lying between them. Germline loops: CDR1 ENHRY, CDR2 SYGVKD. CDR3 DNA: TGTGCCATCAGTGAGACAGCTAACTATGGCTACACCTTC. Protein sequence: CAISETANYGYTF.

This clonotype came up many times. The V call is TRBV12-3 or TRBV12-4, the J call TRBJ2-7; 9 bases fit TRBD1. Trimming took 8 bases from V and 6 from J; bases not matched to a gene: 8. The CDR3 is 13 residues long. The CDR3 DNA follows: TGTGCCAGCCGAACAGGGGGCAATTTCGAGCAGTACTTC. It is translated as CASRTGGNFEQYF.

This clonotype turned up a few times. The CDR3 coding sequence is TGTGCCAGCAGCCTCTCCCGGGGGATTTCCTACAATGAGCAGTTCTTC. It yields the protein CASSLSRGISYNEQFF. The rearrangement uses TRBV28 and TRBJ2-1, with D perhaps TRBD2 (6 bases). Trimming took off 6 bases at V and 1 base at J, with 16 bases between the two ends. Looked up from germline, CDR1 is MDHEN and CDR2 is SYDVKM. This CDR3 spans 16 amino acids.